The 10 T cell receptor beta chains below all came from one sample that was sequenced in a study of T cells in Graves' hyperthyroidism and ophthalmopathy. The investigators amplified TCR beta CDR3 regions from RNA transcripts. Using the HTBI primer set, a first-round RT-PCR was run on the TCR CDR3. TCRdb independently ran MiXCR on the multiplex PCR reads; one entry per CDR3 protein. The repertoire holds 690,000 or so distinct CDR3 sequences, with 18% as singletons. The sample was blood. The source of these receptors is a woman aged 45 to 65 with Graves' hyperthyroidism that later progressed to Graves' ophthalmopathy.

This clonotype has ten or more counts. The chain is built from TRBV7-8 and TRBJ1-4; D is uncertain. In germline, CDR1 is SGHVS, CDR2 FQNEAQ. The CDR3 runs 14 residues. Trimming took off 0 bases at V and 4 bases at J, with 6 bases between the two ends. The CDR3 reads CASSLAVFNEKLFF. The CDR3 bases are TGTGCCAGCAGCTTAGCAGTCTTTAATGAAAAACTGTTTTTT.

Ten or more counts support this clonotype. The chain employs TRBV7-9 and TRBJ2-3, with 12 positions matching TRBD2. In germline, CDR1 is SEHNR, CDR2 FQNEAQ (reference sequence). There are 17 residues in the CDR3. V shed 4 bases and J 3 bases; nucleotides not matched to a gene: 8. This CDR3 reads CASSSQRTSGITDTQYF. DNA of the CDR3: TGTGCCAGCAGCTCGCAGCGGACTAGCGGGATTACAGATACGCAGTATTTT.

This clonotype has at least ten counts. The rearrangement joins TRBV7-8 to TRBJ2-5; 12 positions match TRBD2. Germline CDR1 SGHVS, CDR2 FQNEAQ. The V segment lost 2 bases and the J segment 4 bases; nucleotides outside the gene matches: 5. The CDR3 length is 16 residues. CDR3 sequence (DNA): TGTGCCAGCAGCTTATCAGCTAGCGGGGGGGGAGAGACCCAGTACTTC. It codes for CASSLSASGGGETQYF. The full variable domain, completed using reference TRBV7-8 and TRBJ2-5, is GAGVSQSPRYKVAKRGQDVALRCDPISGHVSLFWYQQALGQGPEFLTYFQNEAQLDKSGLPSDRFFAERPEGSVSTLKIQRTQQEDSAVYLCASSLSASGGGETQYFGPGTRLLVL.

This clonotype was seen at least ten times. This chain uses TRBV24-1 with TRBJ2-2; no clear D. CDR1 is KGHDR and CDR2 is SFDVKD in the germline V gene. This CDR3 region has 18 residues. With 4 bases removed from V and 0 bases from J, the gap between germline ends came to 17 bases. DNA of the CDR3: TGTGCCACCAGTGACCTCGCGAGGCCGGAGACGAACACCGGGGAGCTGTTTTTT. Translated: CATSDLARPETNTGELFF.

The rearrangement uses TRBV7-9 and TRBJ2-2; TRBD2 aligns across 11 bases. This CDR3 has 15 residues. Germline CDR1 reads SEHNR; CDR2 reads FQNEAQ (reference sequence). V trimming: 5 bases; J trimming: 7 bases; junction bases outside the gene matches: 6. The chain's CDR3 is CASSPTLAGGGELFF. The CDR3 DNA follows: TGTGCCAGCAGCCCAACCCTAGCGGGGGGCGGGGAGCTGTTTTTT.

This clonotype was detected ten times or more. CDR3 loop: CASSLGAGATEAFF. Written as DNA, the CDR3 is TGTGCCAGCAGCTTAGGCGCGGGTGCCACTGAAGCTTTCTTT. The chain couples TRBV11-3 to TRBJ1-1, with D uncertain. This CDR3 contains 14 residues. Germline CDR1 reads SGHNT; CDR2 reads YENEEA. Trimming pared 1 base from V and 4 bases from J, leaving 10 bases between.

This clonotype was detected a few times. CDR3 DNA sequence: TGCGCCAGCAGTGAGGGGGGGACCGAGCAGTACTTC. Translated: CASSEGGTEQYF. The chain carries TRBV10-1 and TRBJ2-7; D may be TRBD2 (6 bases). This CDR3 is 12 amino acids long. V shed 2 bases and J shed 6 bases, with 8 bases lying between them. CDR1 and CDR2 (germline): WNHNN, SYGVQD (reference sequence).

CDR3 protein: CASRDQGADAGELFF. CDR3 nucleotides: TGCGCCAGCAGGGACCAGGGGGCGGACGCCGGGGAGCTGTTTTTT. The genes are TRBV5-1 and TRBJ2-2; TRBD1 aligns across 8 bases. Germline V gives CDR1 SGHRS, CDR2 YFSETQ. Losses at the gene ends were 5 bases for V and 6 bases for J; bases not matched to a gene: 9. The CDR3 has 15 residues. The whole variable domain, remainder taken from reference TRBV5-1 and TRBJ2-2, is KAGVTQTPRYLIKTRGQQVTLSCSPISGHRSVSWYQQTPGQGLQFLFEYFSETQRNKGNFPGRFSGRQFSNSRSEMNVSTLELGDSALYLCASRDQGADAGELFFGEGSRLTVL.

This clonotype was recorded at least ten times. The chain uses TRBV27 and TRBJ1-5; TRBD1 aligns across 7 bases. Trimming cost V 7 bases and J 6 bases; bases outside gene matches: 9. There are 14 residues in the CDR3. In germline, CDR1 is MNHEY, CDR2 SMNVEV (reference sequence). CDR3 sequence (DNA): TGTGCCAGCACTCTCTACAGGGGAGGTCAGCCCCAGCATTTT. It translates to CASTLYRGGQPQHF.

This clonotype was counted only a few times. V gene TRBV6-2 or TRBV6-3 combines with J gene TRBJ1-2; tentative D call: TRBD1 (6 bases). Germline-derived CDR1 and CDR2 are MNHEY and SVGEGT. There are 13 residues in the CDR3. The V end lost 0 bases, the J end lost 8 bases, and 10 bases lay between the germline ends. CDR3 nucleotides: TGTGCCAGCAGTTACTCGAGGGGGGAAGGCTACACCTTC. Protein: CASSYSRGEGYTF.